These 29 T cell receptor beta chains came from one sample sequenced in a study of blood T cells in healthy people across ages. It was with a sample-barcoded 5' primer and a J-beta primer mix that a second PCR of about 6 to 12 cycles was run. From the 5' RACE reads, TCRdb called clonotypes with MiXCR, one entry per CDR3 protein. Of 1.5 million to 2 million distinct CDR3 sequences in the sample, about 30% were seen once. Sequenced sample: blood. These receptors were obtained from a woman aged 30 to 39 in good health.

There are a few counts of this clonotype. A read error may account for a junction end that differs from germline. This rearrangement joins TRBV20-1 to TRBJ2-2; a possible D gene is TRBD2 (5 bases). CDR1 and CDR2 from the germline V gene are DFQATT and SNEGSKA (reference sequence). The CDR3 sequence is 14 residues long. The CDR3 reads CSARDPGRPGERFF. The DNA for the CDR3 is TGCAGTGCTAGAGATCCGGGTCGGCCCGGGGAGCGGTTTTTT.

The genes are TRBV5-6 and TRBJ1-1; D call uncertain. This CDR3 is 15 amino acids long. V lost 2 bases, J lost 2 bases, and 13 bases lay in between. Germline CDR1 SGHDT, CDR2 YYEEEE. The CDR3 DNA sequence: TGTGCCAGCAGCTTTTGGGCAGAAGGAAACACTGAAGCTTTCTTT. Translating it yields CASSFWAEGNTEAFF.

This clonotype has a handful of counts. CDR3 sequence: CASSLPGQVSYNSPLHF. The CDR3 nucleotides read TGTGCCAGCAGTTTACCGGGACAGGTCTCCTATAATTCACCCCTCCACTTT. The rearrangement links TRBV7-2 to TRBJ1-6, with TRBD1 identical over 8 bases. Germline CDR1 SGHTA, CDR2 FQGNSA. This CDR3 is built from 17 residues. The junction had 7 bases not matched to a gene; V was cut back by 6 bases and J by 0 bases.

This clonotype was seen more than once but under ten times. A read error is possible here, since a much larger clone lies one base away. CDR3 protein: CSVERDRGSYKQYF. CDR3 nucleotide sequence: TGCAGCGTTGAAAGGGACAGGGGCTCCTACAAGCAGTACTTC. The genes are TRBV29-1 and TRBJ2-7; 10 positions match TRBD1. The germline gives CDR1 SQVTM, CDR2 ANQGSEA. This CDR3 is built from 14 residues.

V usage is TRBV28 and J usage is TRBJ1-5; weak D call: TRBD1 (5 bases). The CDR3 is 15 residues long. Germline assignment: CDR1 MDHEN and CDR2 SYDVKM. V was trimmed by 2 bases and J by 2 bases, leaving 10 bases between them. The CDR3 sequence is CASSLQGLGNQPQHF. For the CDR3, the DNA is TGTGCCAGCAGTTTACAGGGATTAGGCAATCAGCCCCAGCATTTT. The variable domain in full, with the rest retrieved from reference TRBV28 and TRBJ1-5, is DVKVTQSSRYLVKRTGEKVFLECVQDMDHENMFWYRQDPGLGLRLIYFSYDVKMKEKGDIPEGYSVSREKKERFSLILESASTNQTSMYLCASSLQGLGNQPQHFGDGTRLSIL.

The chain recombines TRBV28 with TRBJ1-6; 7 bases are shared with TRBD1. Germline V lookup: CDR1 MDHEN, CDR2 SYDVKM. The CDR3 loop spans 18 amino acids. Trimming at V came to 5 bases and at J to 4 bases, leaving 14 bases not matched to a gene. The CDR3 sequence: CASSRPKTTRGYNSPLHF. CDR3 nucleotides: TGTGCCAGCAGTAGACCCAAGACAACCAGGGGGTATAATTCACCCCTCCACTTT. Full variable domain (missing parts from reference TRBV28 and TRBJ1-6): DVKVTQSSRYLVKRTGEKVFLECVQDMDHENMFWYRQDPGLGLRLIYFSYDVKMKEKGDIPEGYSVSREKKERFSLILESASTNQTSMYLCASSRPKTTRGYNSPLHFGNGTRLTVT.

Only a few counts were recorded for this clonotype. A read error is possible here, since a much larger clone lies one base away. The chain combines TRBV7-2 with TRBJ2-3, with D perhaps being TRBD1 or TRBD2 (5 bases each). This CDR3 spans 15 amino acids. Germline lookup yields CDR1 SGHTA and CDR2 FQGNSA. The CDR3 loop reads CASSLRAGDTGTQYF. Here the CDR3 DNA reads TGTGCCAGCAGCTTGAGGGCAGGCGACACAGGTACGCAGTATTTT.

This clonotype was seen just once. CDR3 sequence reads: CASTSGGVPNTQYF. The DNA of the CDR3 is TGTGCCAGCACCTCGGGCGGAGTCCCTAATACGCAGTATTTT. The chain recombines TRBV5-5 with TRBJ2-3; no clear D. V was pared by 6 bases and J by 7 bases, with 18 bases between. CDR3 length equals 14 residues. Germline values: CDR1 SGHKS, CDR2 YYEKEE (reference sequence).

This clonotype turned up a few times. V is TRBV2 and J is TRBJ2-3; either TRBD1 or TRBD2 may fit D (5 bases each). CDR1 is SNHLY and CDR2 is FYNNEI in the germline V gene. This CDR3 contains 14 residues. Trimming left V 7 bases short and J 5 bases short, with 16 bases between. DNA for the CDR3: TGTGCCAGCACGGGGACCCACCAGGGAGATACGCAGTATTTT. Translation gives CASTGTHQGDTQYF.

With regard to this clonotype: A much larger clone is a single base away; this may be a read error. The genes are TRBV27 and TRBJ2-1; D gene unclear. This CDR3 comprises 11 residues. Germline CDR1 reads MNHEY; CDR2 reads SMNVEV (reference sequence). Trimming removed 8 bases at V and 10 bases at J, with 12 bases between. CDR3 in DNA: TGTGCCAGCTTAGACCCCTACGAGCAGTTCTTC. Its translation: CASLDPYEQFF.

This clonotype was counted between two and nine times. The gene calls are TRBV15 and TRBJ1-3; TRBD1 aligns across 7 bases. The germline CDR1 and CDR2 sequences are LNHNV and YYDKDF (reference sequence). The CDR3 sequence is 17 residues long. V trimming: 3 bases; J trimming: 2 bases; junction bases outside the gene matches: 10. DNA of the CDR3: TGTGCCACCAGCAGGGCCCCCGCCGGGACAGCTGGAAACACCATATATTTT. Amino acid sequence: CATSRAPAGTAGNTIYF.

V and J are TRBV6-5 and TRBJ2-6; no clear D. In germline, CDR1 is MNHEY, CDR2 SVGAGI. The CDR3 loop spans 16 amino acids. With 8 bases removed from V and 0 bases from J, the gap between germline ends came to 14 bases. The CDR3 nucleotides read TGTGCCAGCTCCCAAAGGGATGGCTCTGGGGCCAACGTCCTGACTTTC. Protein product: CASSQRDGSGANVLTF.

This clonotype was observed a few times. V usage is TRBV15 and J usage is TRBJ2-4; D may match TRBD1 or TRBD2 (5 bases each). Judging by the DNA end, TRBJ2-7 fits better; the J call may be wrong. Germline values: CDR1 LNHNV, CDR2 YYDKDF (reference sequence). The CDR3 has 14 amino acids. CDR3 DNA sequence: TGTGCCACCAGCAGGGGGGACCTTCAACACGAGCAGTACTTC. It translates to CATSRGDLQHEQYF.

The rearrangement uses TRBV4-2 and TRBJ1-6, with 8 bases fitting TRBD1. Germline V gene sequence: CDR1 LGHNA, CDR2 YNFKEQ. The CDR3 spans 17 residues. V shed 0 bases, J shed 8 bases, and the junction held 9 bases outside the gene matches. The CDR3 sequence is CASSQDPRQGNHSPLHF. Here the CDR3 DNA reads TGTGCCAGCAGCCAAGATCCCCGACAGGGGAATCATTCACCCCTCCACTTT.

This clonotype was found a few times. V is TRBV5-1 and J is TRBJ2-1; 9 nucleotides agree with TRBD1. The CDR3 covers 15 residues. Germline V lookup: CDR1 SGHRS, CDR2 YFSETQ. The J segment lost 12 bases and the V segment lost 0 bases, leaving 10 bases of the junction unmatched. CDR3 sequence (DNA): TGCGCCAGCAGCTTGGAGGGACAGGGAGGGTTGAGGCAGTTCTTC. This codes for CASSLEGQGGLRQFF.

The gene calls are TRBV11-1 and TRBJ2-1; D is undetermined. Germline CDR1 is SGHAT and CDR2 is FQDESV (reference sequence). V was pared by 3 bases and J by 9 bases, with 6 bases between. This CDR3 is built from 11 residues. CDR3 protein: CASSFAIEQFF. CDR3 DNA sequence: TGTGCCAGCAGCTTTGCGATTGAGCAGTTCTTC.

This clonotype appeared a few times. The rearrangement joins TRBV28 to TRBJ1-6, with D unresolved. Germline V gene data show CDR1 as MDHEN and CDR2 as SYDVKM. Trimming took 6 bases from V and 3 from J, leaving 18 bases between them. The CDR3 covers 17 residues. The CDR3 loop reads CASRGAREGVYNSPLHF. CDR3 DNA sequence: TGTGCCAGCAGGGGAGCCCGGGAGGGCGTCTATAATTCACCCCTCCACTTT. The full variable domain, its missing parts supplied by reference TRBV28 and TRBJ1-6, is DVKVTQSSRYLVKRTGEKVFLECVQDMDHENMFWYRQDPGLGLRLIYFSYDVKMKEKGDIPEGYSVSREKKERFSLILESASTNQTSMYLCASRGAREGVYNSPLHFGNGTRLTVT.

The chain has TRBV29-1 and TRBJ2-2; the D is unclear. V shed 2 bases and J shed 0 bases, with 4 bases lying between them. The germline V gene has CDR1 SQVTM and CDR2 ANQGSEA. There are 13 residues in the CDR3. The DNA for the CDR3 is TGCAGCGTTGAAAACCCGAACACCGGGGAGCTGTTTTTT. This codes for CSVENPNTGELFF.

This clonotype has at least ten counts. The chain joins TRBV28 to TRBJ2-7; possible D gene TRBD1, 6 bases. Germline lookup yields CDR1 MDHEN and CDR2 SYDVKM. The CDR3 contains 14 residues. V dropped 3 bases and J dropped 1 base, with 10 bases sitting between them. The CDR3 sequence is CASSLWDKSYEQYF. The CDR3 DNA is TGTGCCAGCAGTTTGTGGGACAAATCCTACGAGCAGTACTTC.

This clonotype was counted a few times. A read error may account for a junction end that differs from germline. The chain joins TRBV6-6 to TRBJ2-7; perhaps TRBD1 as D (5 bases). Germline V gene sequence: CDR1 MNHNY, CDR2 SVGAGI (reference sequence). The CDR3 extends over 14 amino acids. In DNA, the CDR3 is TGTGCCAGCAGCTACTTGGGGCCCAACTACGAGCAGTACTTC. It yields the protein CASSYLGPNYEQYF.

In its sample, this clonotype was seen many times. The rearrangement uses TRBV7-8 and TRBJ2-5, with 16 bases that match TRBD2. J was trimmed by 7 bases and V by 7 bases; bases with no gene match: 21. CDR1 is SGHVS and CDR2 is FQNEAQ in the germline V gene. This CDR3 is 20 amino acids long. CDR3 bases: TGTGCCAGCACCTCCTACGGGACAGCCGGGACTAGCGGGAGGGTGGCGACCCAGTACTTC. Translating gives CASTSYGTAGTSGRVATQYF.

The genes are TRBV10-1 and TRBJ2-2; D may be TRBD1 (6 bases). This CDR3 spans 16 amino acids. CDR1 is WNHNN, CDR2 SYGVQD, per germline (reference sequence). Trimming removed 0 bases at V and 5 bases at J, with 13 bases between. The CDR3 DNA reads as TGCGCCAGCAGTGAGTCGAAAGGGGGACGGACCGGGGAGCTGTTTTTT. It codes for CASSESKGGRTGELFF.

This chain joins TRBV19 and TRBJ1-4, with D unresolved. The V end was cut by 3 bases, the J end by 7 bases, with 9 bases between. Germline V gene lookup returns CDR1 LNHDA and CDR2 SQIVND (reference sequence). This CDR3 is 13 amino acids long. As DNA, the CDR3 is TGTGCCAGTAGTATGGGGTCGTTTGAAAAACTGTTTTTT. As protein: CASSMGSFEKLFF.

As concerns this clonotype: One junction end disagrees with the germline gene, perhaps due to a read error. CDR3 bases: TGCAGCGTGGACAGCAGCTATGGCCACACCTTC. It encodes CSVDSSYGHTF. The rearrangement links TRBV29-1 to TRBJ1-2; the D gene is possibly TRBD1 (6 bases). Germline V CDR1 and CDR2: SQVTM, ANQGSEA. The CDR3 is 11 residues long.

The genes are TRBV10-3 and TRBJ1-5; D is unresolved. Germline CDR1 ENHRY, CDR2 SYGVKD. This CDR3 contains 15 residues. V was pared by 6 bases and J by 0 bases, with 12 bases between. The CDR3 bases are TGTGCCATCAGCGAGGAAGCTTATAGCAATCAGCCCCAGCATTTT. It encodes CAISEEAYSNQPQHF.

The CDR3 reads CASSQSGPGGNEQFF. The CDR3 DNA sequence: TGTGCCAGCAGCCAGAGCGGGCCGGGGGGGAATGAGCAGTTCTTC. The V call is TRBV12-3 or TRBV12-4, the J call TRBJ2-1, with 8 positions matching TRBD2. Unmatched junction bases numbered 11, after V lost 6 bases and J lost 7 bases. This CDR3 region has 15 residues.

This clonotype was counted only a few times. The J gene is TRBJ2-5, the V gene TRBV4-3; TRBD1 is a possible D gene (5 bases). V dropped 3 bases and J dropped 5 bases, with 13 bases sitting between them. CDR3 size: 14 residues. CDR1 is LGHNA, CDR2 YSLEER, per germline. The CDR3 spells CASSQDTGFETQYF. DNA for the CDR3: TGCGCCAGCAGCCAGGATACAGGATTCGAGACCCAGTACTTC.

The genes are TRBV9 and TRBJ2-1, with 8 nucleotides matching TRBD2. Germline values: CDR1 SGDLS, CDR2 YYNGEE. V lost 2 bases and J lost 9; bases outside the gene matches: 13. CDR3 size: 16 residues. This chain's CDR3 is CASSVGFSGGPGEQFF. CDR3 DNA: TGTGCCAGCAGCGTGGGGTTCTCGGGGGGGCCGGGTGAGCAGTTCTTC.

The sample holds many counts of this clonotype. This chain links TRBV14 with TRBJ2-7; weak D call: TRBD2 (5 bases). Trimming left V 1 base short and J 1 base short, with 11 bases between. The CDR3 length is 15 residues. Germline V CDR1 and CDR2: SGHDN, FVKESK. The CDR3 nucleotides are TGTGCCAGCAGCCAAGGAGTAGCGCTATCCTACGAGCAGTACTTC. As protein: CASSQGVALSYEQYF. Supplemented by reference TRBV14 and TRBJ2-7, the full variable domain reads EAGVTQFPSHSVIEKGQTVTLRCDPISGHDNLYWYRRVMGKEIKFLLHFVKESKQDESGMPNNRFLAERTGGTYSTLKVQPAELEDSGVYFCASSQGVALSYEQYFGPGTRLTVT.